The rows below give T cell receptor beta chains drawn from one sample of a study of T cell responses to AZD1222 COVID-19 vaccine. Sequencing used immunoSEQ multiplex PCR; TCRdb keeps in-frame clones, though not all of them. Of over 130,000 clones detected, roughly 94% appear once; the ten largest clones hold 1.3%. The specimen was peripheral blood, collected on day 0 of AZD1222 vaccination. Every receptor here comes from an adult in good health. Each CDR3 is given with its conserved first and last residue. A D gene is named only where the DNA matches it firmly. Clone size is not always given. Where it is, it says once, few, many or a class for expanded clones.

>TRBJ2-3|-|TRBV15|-
CATSFGPGITDTQYF
TGTGCCACCAGCTTTGGGCCGGGCATCACAGATACGCAGTATTTT
>TRBJ1-2|-|TRBV4-3|-
CASSQWGYGALGSGYTF
TGCGCCAGCAGCCAATGGGGGTATGGAGCCCTAGGGTCCGGCTACACCTTC
>TRBJ2-2|-|TRBV5-1|-
CASCVGASNTGELFF
TGCGCCAGCTGCGTAGGGGCATCGAACACCGGGGAGCTGTTTTTT
>TRBJ2-3|-|TRBV3-1/TRBV3-2|-
CASSPQLATDTQYF
TGTGCCAGCAGCCCCCAGCTAGCCACAGATACGCAGTATTTT
>TRBJ1-6|TRBD1|TRBV6-5|-
CASSRVQGSNSPLHF
TGTGCCAGCAGTCGAGTACAGGGGTCAAATTCACCCCTCCACTTT
>TRBJ1-4|-|TRBV11-2|-
CASSSTLGQEKLFF
TGTGCCAGCAGCTCAACCCTTGGCCAGGAAAAACTGTTTTTT
>TRBJ2-1|TRBD1|TRBV3-1/TRBV3-2|-
CASSRQGDNEQFF
TGTGCCAGCAGCCGACAGGGAGACAATGAGCAGTTCTTC
>TRBJ2-6|-|TRBV19|-
CASSIGSSGANVLTF
TGTGCCAGTAGTATCGGCAGCTCTGGGGCCAACGTCCTGACTTTC
>TRBJ2-1|TRBD2|TRBV19|-
CASSIYSGAPNEQFF
TGTGCCAGTAGTATATATAGCGGGGCCCCCAATGAGCAGTTCTTC
>TRBJ2-3|-|TRBV6-4|-
CASSEGGADTQYF
TGTGCCAGCAGTGAAGGGGGGGCAGATACGCAGTATTTT
>TRBJ2-5|-|TRBV30|-
CAWSVGNWQQETQYF
TGTGCCTGGAGTGTAGGTAATTGGCAGCAAGAGACCCAGTACTTC
>TRBJ1-1|-|TRBV12-3/TRBV12-4|-
CASRPVVSSRAFF
TGTGCCAGCCGCCCCGTCGTGAGTTCTCGAGCTTTCTTT
>TRBJ2-5|TRBD2|TRBV7-2|-
CASSSYGTNEETQYF
TGTGCCAGCAGCTCCTATGGGACTAATGAAGAGACCCAGTACTTC
>TRBJ2-3|-|TRBV5-1|once
CASSRQVSTDTQYF
TGCGCCAGCAGCCGCCAGGTGAGCACAGATACGCAGTATTTT
>TRBJ1-2|TRBD1|TRBV19|-
CASSRLQGPNTF
TGTGCCAGTAGTAGGCTACAGGGGCCTAACACCTTC
>TRBJ2-3|-|TRBV30|-
CAWSGAGADTQYF
TGTGCCTGGAGTGGTGCAGGAGCAGATACGCAGTATTTT
>TRBJ2-1|-|TRBV5-1|-
CASSLGDRSYNEQFF
TGCGCCAGCAGCCTGGGGGACCGCTCCTACAATGAGCAGTTCTTC
>TRBJ1-4|TRBD1|TRBV5-6|-
CASSELRDRDEKLFF
TGTGCCAGCAGCGAACTCCGGGACAGGGATGAAAAACTGTTTTTT
>TRBJ1-6|TRBD1|TRBV5-4|-
CASSVGTGENSPLHF
TGTGCCAGCAGCGTTGGGACAGGAGAAAATTCACCCCTCCACTTT
>TRBJ1-1|-|TRBV2|-
CASPFQTGSNTEAFF
TGTGCCAGCCCTTTTCAGACAGGTTCAAACACTGAAGCTTTCTTT
>TRBJ1-5|TRBD1|TRBV4-1|-
CASSTDTGGNQPQHF
TGCGCCAGCAGTACAGACACAGGGGGAAATCAGCCCCAGCATTTT
>TRBJ2-3|-|TRBV21-1|-
CASSFRGGQEDTQYF
TGTGCCAGCAGCTTCCGGGGGGGCCAGGAAGATACGCAGTATTTT
>TRBJ2-1|-|TRBV5-1|-
CASSASGTARYNEQFF
TGCGCCAGCAGCGCCTCCGGGACGGCGCGTTACAATGAGCAGTTCTTC
>TRBJ1-5|TRBD1|TRBV10-3|few
CATQTGTDLGPQHF
TGTGCCACACAAACCGGGACAGACCTGGGGCCCCAGCATTTT
>TRBJ1-1|-|TRBV7-9|-
CASSLDVRGEAFF
TGTGCCAGCAGCTTAGATGTCCGGGGTGAAGCTTTCTTT
>TRBJ1-2|-|TRBV4-3|-
CASSQVSRENYGYTF
TGCGCCAGCAGCCAAGTTTCCCGGGAGAACTATGGCTACACCTTC
>TRBJ1-3|TRBD1|TRBV11-2|-
CASTQTGGGNTIYF
TGTGCCAGCACCCAGACAGGGGGAGGAAACACCATATATTTT
>TRBJ1-2|-|TRBV10-2|-
CASSESIQGGSRGYTF
TGCGCCAGCAGTGAGTCGATCCAGGGTGGGTCTCGGGGCTACACCTTC
>TRBJ2-5|TRBD2|TRBV6-6|-
CASSSGTSGETQYF
TGTGCCAGCAGTTCCGGGACTAGCGGAGAGACCCAGTACTTC
>TRBJ1-5|TRBD1|TRBV19|few
CASSMTGGWSQPQHF
TGTGCCAGTAGTATGACAGGGGGCTGGAGTCAGCCCCAGCATTTT
>TRBJ2-3|-|TRBV11-2|-
CASSSHTDTQYF
TGTGCCAGCAGCTCACATACAGATACGCAGTATTTT
>TRBJ2-1|-|TRBV12-5|few
CASGVTSPYNEQFF
TGTGCTAGTGGTGTAACCTCACCCTACAATGAGCAGTTCTTC
>TRBJ2-1|TRBD2|TRBV27|-
CASSVAGLEQFF
TGTGCCAGCAGTGTAGCGGGATTGGAGCAGTTCTTC
>TRBJ1-1|-|TRBV28|-
CASSWVFGEAFF
TGTGCCAGCAGTTGGGTCTTTGGCGAAGCTTTCTTT
>TRBJ2-1|TRBD2|TRBV9|-
CASSDPVAQRLSAGGYNEQFF
TGTGCCAGCAGCGACCCAGTCGCTCAAAGGCTATCAGCGGGAGGGTACAATGAGCAGTTCTTC
>TRBJ2-1|TRBD2|TRBV5-6|-
CASSAAGLAGVGEFF
TGTGCCAGCAGCGCCGCGGGACTAGCGGGAGTGGGTGAGTTCTTC
>TRBJ2-2|-|TRBV19|-
CASSMMYSGELFF
TGTGCCAGTAGTATGATGTATTCCGGGGAGCTGTTTTTT
>TRBJ2-2|-|TRBV7-9|-
CASSFSLELDAGELFF
TGTGCCAGCAGCTTCAGCTTAGAACTAGATGCCGGGGAGCTGTTTTTT
>TRBJ1-2|-|TRBV25-1|-
CASSESGQYGYTF
TGTGCCAGCAGTGAATCTGGACAGTATGGCTACACCTTC
>TRBJ1-1|TRBD1|TRBV28|-
CASSLVGQGRSEAFF
TGTGCCAGCAGTTTAGTCGGACAGGGTAGATCTGAAGCTTTCTTT
>TRBJ1-1|-|TRBV9|-
CASSADLGVNTEAFF
TGTGCCAGCAGCGCCGACTTAGGAGTGAACACTGAAGCTTTCTTT
>TRBJ2-5|TRBD2|TRBV3-1/TRBV3-2|once
CASSQGMTSGSRETQYF
TGTGCCAGCAGCCAAGGAATGACTAGCGGGAGCCGGGAGACCCAGTACTTC
>TRBJ1-2|-|TRBV20-1|-
CSASPAGSYGYTF
TGCAGTGCTAGTCCGGCAGGGAGCTATGGCTACACCTTC
>TRBJ1-4|-|TRBV5-1|-
CASSLTDGGREKLFF
TGCGCCAGCAGCTTAACGGACGGTGGCCGCGAAAAACTGTTTTTT
>TRBJ2-3|-|TRBV11-3|-
CASSLGARGGGTDTQYF
TGTGCCAGCAGCTTAGGAGCCCGCGGCGGAGGCACAGATACGCAGTATTTT
>TRBJ2-2|-|TRBV4-1|-
CASSQGHGELFF
TGCGCCAGCAGCCAAGGTCACGGGGAGCTGTTTTTT
>TRBJ2-3|TRBD2|TRBV28|-
CASSPGGSGSSDTQYF
TGTGCCAGCAGTCCCGGCGGTAGCGGGAGCTCAGATACGCAGTATTTT
>TRBJ2-2|TRBD1|TRBV15|-
CATRDQGANTGELFF
TGTGCCACCAGAGACCAGGGGGCGAACACCGGGGAGCTGTTTTTT
>TRBJ1-3|-|TRBV29-1|-
CSVGADSGNTIYF
TGCAGCGTTGGTGCAGACTCTGGAAACACCATATATTTT